A selection of T cell receptor beta chains follows, all from one sample in a study of shared clonotypes between healthy human individuals. Assay used: immunoSEQ multiplex PCR; TCRdb lists only in-frame clones, some missing. This table holds about 2.1 million clones, 85% to 95% found once. The source material was naive CD8+ T cells from PBMCs. The receptors derive from a man younger than 30 in good health. Some clones in this sample may be carry-over from other donors' samples. Both conserved end residues are part of each CDR3. The D gene is left open where the match is weak. Rows give clone size only sometimes, using once, few, many, or a class for an expanded clone.

TRBV7-6	TRBJ2-5	TRBD1	NA	TGTGCCAGCAGCCTGACGACCGGGACAGGGAGGGAGACCCAGTACTTC	CASSLTTGTGRETQYF
TRBV13	TRBJ2-7	TRBD1	NA	TGTGCCAGCAGCCCCATGGGGACAGGGGGCTCCTACGAGCAGTACTTC	CASSPMGTGGSYEQYF
TRBV27	TRBJ2-1	TRBD2	NA	TGTGCCAGCAGACCGGGACTAGCGGGAGTATTGAAGAACAATGAGCAGTTCTTC	CASRPGLAGVLKNNEQFF
TRBV10-2	TRBJ2-7	TRBD1	NA	TGCGCCAGCAGTATAAACAGGGGGGAAGTAGGCGAGCAGTACTTC	CASSINRGEVGEQYF
TRBV4-2	TRBJ2-2	TRBD2	NA	TGTGCCAGCAGCCATGGGACTAGCGGGAACACCGGGGAGCTGTTTTTT	CASSHGTSGNTGELFF
TRBV27	TRBJ2-3	NA	NA	TGTGCCAGCAGTTTCCCCCGACGGTACGGGACAGATACGCAGTATTTT	CASSFPRRYGTDTQYF
TRBV19	TRBJ1-3	NA	once	TGTGCCAGTAGTATTCGGTCCCGGGTTGATCACACCATATATTTT	CASSIRSRVDHTIYF
TRBV5-3	TRBJ2-3	TRBD2	NA	TGTGCCAGAAGCGAGGAAGCGGGAGAATGTGCAGATACGCAGTATTTT	CARSEEAGECADTQYF
TRBV11-2	TRBJ1-2	TRBD1	NA	TGTGCCAGCAGCCCCCGGGACAGACAGAACTATGGCTACACCTTC	CASSPRDRQNYGYTF
TRBV29-1	TRBJ1-1	NA	few	TGCAGCGCCCGGGAATCGATGACTGAAGCTTTCTTT	CSARESMTEAFF
TRBV7-2	TRBJ2-7	TRBD1	NA	TGTGCCAGCAGCTCAAGTCCGGACAGGTACGAGCAGTACTTC	CASSSSPDRYEQYF